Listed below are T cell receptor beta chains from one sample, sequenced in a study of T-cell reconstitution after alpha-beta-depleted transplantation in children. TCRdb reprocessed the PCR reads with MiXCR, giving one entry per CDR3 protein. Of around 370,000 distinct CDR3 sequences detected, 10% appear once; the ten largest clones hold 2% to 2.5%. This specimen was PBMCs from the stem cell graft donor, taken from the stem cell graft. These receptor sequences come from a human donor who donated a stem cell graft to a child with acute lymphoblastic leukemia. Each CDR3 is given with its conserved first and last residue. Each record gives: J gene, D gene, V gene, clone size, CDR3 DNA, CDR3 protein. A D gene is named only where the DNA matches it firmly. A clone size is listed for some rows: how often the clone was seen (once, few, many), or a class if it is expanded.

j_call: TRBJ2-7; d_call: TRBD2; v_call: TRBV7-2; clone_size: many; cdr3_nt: TGTGCCAGCAGCTTAGCCCTAGCGGGAGCTGGCGAGCAGTACTTC; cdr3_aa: CASSLALAGAGEQYF
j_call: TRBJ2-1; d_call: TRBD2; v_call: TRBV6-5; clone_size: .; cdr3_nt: TGTGCCAGCAGTTTAAGTAGCGGGAGTTATAGCAGCGAGCAGTTCTTC; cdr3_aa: CASSLSSGSYSSEQFF
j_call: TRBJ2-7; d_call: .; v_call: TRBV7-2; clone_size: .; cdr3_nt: TGTGCCAGCAGCAGGGGGCTAGCGGTCTCCTACGAGCAGTACTTC; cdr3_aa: CASSRGLAVSYEQYF
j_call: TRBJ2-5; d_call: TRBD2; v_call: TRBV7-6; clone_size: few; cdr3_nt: TGTGCCAGCAGCTTTAGCGGGAGGGCCCCCGAGGAGACCCAGTACTTC; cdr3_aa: CASSFSGRAPEETQYF
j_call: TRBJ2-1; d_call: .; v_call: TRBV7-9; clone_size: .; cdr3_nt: TGTGCCAGCAGCGTCTCGCCCTATGAGCAGTTCTTC; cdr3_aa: CASSVSPYEQFF
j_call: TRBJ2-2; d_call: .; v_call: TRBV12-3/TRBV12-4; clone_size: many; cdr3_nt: TGTGCCAGCAGTTTTGGTGAAGTTTGGGGGGAGCTGTTTTTT; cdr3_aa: CASSFGEVWGELFF
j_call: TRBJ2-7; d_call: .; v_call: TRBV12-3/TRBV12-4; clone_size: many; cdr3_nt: TGTGCCAGCAGCTCTGGGCCCGAGCAGTACTTC; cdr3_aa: CASSSGPEQYF
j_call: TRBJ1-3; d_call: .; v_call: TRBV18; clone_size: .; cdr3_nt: TGTGCCAGCTCACCATCCGGGAGGGGAGCCAACTCTGGAAACACCATATATTTT; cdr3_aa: CASSPSGRGANSGNTIYF
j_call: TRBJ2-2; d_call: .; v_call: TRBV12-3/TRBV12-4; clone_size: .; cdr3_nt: TGTGCCAGCAGTACCCCCCGGGACGTACCCCCTGGGGAGCTGTTTTTT; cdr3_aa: CASSTPRDVPPGELFF
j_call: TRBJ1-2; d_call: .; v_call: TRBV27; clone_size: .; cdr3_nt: TGTGCCACCCAAAGCGGGACGGGGATAGCGGGCTATGGCTACACCTTC; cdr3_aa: CATQSGTGIAGYGYTF
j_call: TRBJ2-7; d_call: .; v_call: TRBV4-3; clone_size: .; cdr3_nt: TGCGCCAGCAGCCAACTTACAGGCGGTCCCTACGAGCAGTACTTC; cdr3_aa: CASSQLTGGPYEQYF
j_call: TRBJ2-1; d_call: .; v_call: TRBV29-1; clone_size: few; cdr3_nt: TGCAGCGTTGATGGAAACAATGAGCAGTTCTTC; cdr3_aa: CSVDGNNEQFF
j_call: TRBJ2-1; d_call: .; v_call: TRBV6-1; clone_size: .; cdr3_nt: TGTGCCAGCAGCCCGGACGGTGGGACCTACAATGAGCAGTTCTTC; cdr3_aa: CASSPDGGTYNEQFF
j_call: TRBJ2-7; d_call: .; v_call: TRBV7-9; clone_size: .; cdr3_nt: TGTGCCAGCAGCGGGGACAACTCCTACGAGCAGTACTTC; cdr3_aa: CASSGDNSYEQYF
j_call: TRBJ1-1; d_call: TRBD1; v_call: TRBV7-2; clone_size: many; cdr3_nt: TGTGCCAGCAGCGCCCAGGGGACAGTGAACACTGAAGCTTTCTTT; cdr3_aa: CASSAQGTVNTEAFF
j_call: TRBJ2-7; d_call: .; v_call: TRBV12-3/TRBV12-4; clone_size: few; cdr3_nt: TGTGCCAGCAGTTTATTCCAGGTAACCTACGAGCAGTACTTC; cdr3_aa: CASSLFQVTYEQYF
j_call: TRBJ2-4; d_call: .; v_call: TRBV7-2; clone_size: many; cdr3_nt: TGTGCCAGCAGCTTAAACTGGGGGAACATTCAGTACTTC; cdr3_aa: CASSLNWGNIQYF